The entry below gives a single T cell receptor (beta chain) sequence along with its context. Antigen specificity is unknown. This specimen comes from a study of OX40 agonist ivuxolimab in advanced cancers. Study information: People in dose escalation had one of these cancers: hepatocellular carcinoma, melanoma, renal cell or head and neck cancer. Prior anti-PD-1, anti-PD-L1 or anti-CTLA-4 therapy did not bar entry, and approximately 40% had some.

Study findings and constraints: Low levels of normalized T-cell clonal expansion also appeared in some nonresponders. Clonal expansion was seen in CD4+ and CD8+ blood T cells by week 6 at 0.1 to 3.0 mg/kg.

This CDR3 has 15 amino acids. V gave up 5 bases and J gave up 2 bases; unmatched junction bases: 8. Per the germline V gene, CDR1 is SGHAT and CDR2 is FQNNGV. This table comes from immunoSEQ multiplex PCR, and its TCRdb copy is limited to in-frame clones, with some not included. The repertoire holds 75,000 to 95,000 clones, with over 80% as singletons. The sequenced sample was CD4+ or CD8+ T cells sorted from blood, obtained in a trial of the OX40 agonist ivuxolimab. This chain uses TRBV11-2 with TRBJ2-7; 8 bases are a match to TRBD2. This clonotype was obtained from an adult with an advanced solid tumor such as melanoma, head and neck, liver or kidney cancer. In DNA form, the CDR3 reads TGTGCCAGCAGCCCGCGGACTAGCCGGACCTACGAGCAGTACTTC. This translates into CASSPRTSRTYEQYF.